The TCR beta chain described here comes from a study of cytomegalovirus exposure and HLA in healthy donors. Study-level points and caveats: Across donors, presence/absence analyses took sequencing depth to be roughly uniform. Later analysis identified several of the most significant clusters that appeared linked to common viral pathogens. As was reported, the HLA-A and HLA-B alleles of most subjects were accurately predicted from TCR beta sequences.

This clone was seen only once. Antigen: not known. Germline values: CDR1 SGHRS, CDR2 YFSETQ. This CDR3 is 13 amino acids long. The junction had 6 bases not matched to a gene; V was cut back by 4 bases and J by 7 bases. Researchers ran the PCR with 60 Vbeta and 13 Jbeta primers. Data came from immunoSEQ multiplex PCR; TCRdb stores just in-frame clones and leaves some out. The table shows more than 85,000 clones, with roughly 80% occurring only once. The clonotype was recovered from a female donor in good health and CMV-seronegative. The J gene is TRBJ1-2, the V gene TRBV5-1; 8 bases line up with TRBD1. Specimen: PBMCs. The CDR3 DNA follows: TGCGCCAGCAGCCCGACAGGGGAGAGTGGCTACACCTTC. Protein: CASSPTGESGYTF.